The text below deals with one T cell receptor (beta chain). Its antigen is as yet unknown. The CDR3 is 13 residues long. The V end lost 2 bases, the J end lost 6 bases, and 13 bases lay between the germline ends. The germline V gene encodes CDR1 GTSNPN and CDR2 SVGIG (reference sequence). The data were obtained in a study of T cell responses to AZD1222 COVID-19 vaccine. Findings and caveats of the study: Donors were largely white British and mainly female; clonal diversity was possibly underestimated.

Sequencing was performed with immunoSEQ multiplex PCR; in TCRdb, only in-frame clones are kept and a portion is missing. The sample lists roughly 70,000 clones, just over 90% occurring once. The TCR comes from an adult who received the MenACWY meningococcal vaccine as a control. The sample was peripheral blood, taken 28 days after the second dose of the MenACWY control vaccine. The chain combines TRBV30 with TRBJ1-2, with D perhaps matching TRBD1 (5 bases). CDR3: CAWSPGTDNGYTF. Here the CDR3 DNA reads TGTGCCTGGAGTCCCGGGACCGATAATGGCTACACCTTC.